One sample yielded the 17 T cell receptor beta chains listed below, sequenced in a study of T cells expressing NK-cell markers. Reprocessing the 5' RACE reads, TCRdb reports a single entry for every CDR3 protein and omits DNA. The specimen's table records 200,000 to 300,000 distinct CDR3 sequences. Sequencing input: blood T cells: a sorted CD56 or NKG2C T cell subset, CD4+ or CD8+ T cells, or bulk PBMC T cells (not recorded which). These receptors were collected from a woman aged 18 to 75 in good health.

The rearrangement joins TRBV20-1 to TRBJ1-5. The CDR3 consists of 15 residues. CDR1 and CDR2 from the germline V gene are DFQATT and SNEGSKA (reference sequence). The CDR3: CSARDSNYGNQPQHF.

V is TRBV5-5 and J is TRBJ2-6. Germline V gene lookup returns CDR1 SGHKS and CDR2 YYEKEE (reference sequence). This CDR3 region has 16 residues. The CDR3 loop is CASSLASGTGANVLTF.

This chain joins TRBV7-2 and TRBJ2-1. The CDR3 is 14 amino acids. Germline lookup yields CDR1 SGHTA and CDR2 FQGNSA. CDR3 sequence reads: CASSLATDINEQFF.

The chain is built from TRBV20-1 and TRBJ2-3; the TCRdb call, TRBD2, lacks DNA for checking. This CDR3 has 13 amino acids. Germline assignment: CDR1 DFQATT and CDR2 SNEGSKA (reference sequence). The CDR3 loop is CSTGLGGTDTQYF.

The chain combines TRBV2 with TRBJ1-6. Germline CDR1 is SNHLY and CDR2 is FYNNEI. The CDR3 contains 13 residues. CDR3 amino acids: CASRRTDNSPLHF.

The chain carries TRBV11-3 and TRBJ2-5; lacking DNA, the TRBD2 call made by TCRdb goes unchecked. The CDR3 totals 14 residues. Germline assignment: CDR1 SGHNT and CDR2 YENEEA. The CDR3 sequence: CASSSGTNQETQYF.

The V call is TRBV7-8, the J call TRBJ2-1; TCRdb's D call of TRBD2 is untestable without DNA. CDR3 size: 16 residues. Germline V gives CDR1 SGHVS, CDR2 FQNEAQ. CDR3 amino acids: CASSISGLAGQNEQFF.

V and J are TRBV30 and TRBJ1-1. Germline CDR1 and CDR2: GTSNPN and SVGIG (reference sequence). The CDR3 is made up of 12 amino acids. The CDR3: CAWRRANTEAFF.

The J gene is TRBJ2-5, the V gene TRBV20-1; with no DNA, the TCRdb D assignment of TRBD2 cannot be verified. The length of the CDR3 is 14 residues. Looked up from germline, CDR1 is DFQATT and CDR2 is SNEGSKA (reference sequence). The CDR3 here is CSARDPASGGTQYF.

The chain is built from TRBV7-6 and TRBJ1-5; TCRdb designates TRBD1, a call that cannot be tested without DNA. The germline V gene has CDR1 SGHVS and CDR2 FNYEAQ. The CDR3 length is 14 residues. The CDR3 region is CASSSGQKDQPQHF.

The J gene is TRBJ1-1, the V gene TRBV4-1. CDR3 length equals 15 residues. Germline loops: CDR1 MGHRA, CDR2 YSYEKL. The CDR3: CASSRAGGGGTEAFF.

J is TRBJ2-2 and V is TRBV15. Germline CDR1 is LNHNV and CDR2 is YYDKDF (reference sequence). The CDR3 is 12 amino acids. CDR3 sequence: CATSHWAGELFF. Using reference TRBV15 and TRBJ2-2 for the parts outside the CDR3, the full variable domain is DAMVIQNPRYQVTQFGKPVTLSCSQTLNHNVMYWYQQKSSQAPKLLFHYYDKDFNNEADTPDNFQSRRPNTSFCFLDIRSPGLGDTAMYLCATSHWAGELFFGEGSRLTVL.

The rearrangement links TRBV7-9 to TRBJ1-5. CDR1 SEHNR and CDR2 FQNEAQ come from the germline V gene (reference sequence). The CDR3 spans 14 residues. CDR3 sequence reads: CASSSTQGNQPQHF. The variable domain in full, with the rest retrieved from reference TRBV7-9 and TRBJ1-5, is DTGVSQNPRHKITKRGQNVTFRCDPISEHNRLYWYRQTLGQGPEFLTYFQNEAQLEKSRLLSDRFSAERPKGSFSTLEIQRTEQGDSAMYLCASSSTQGNQPQHFGDGTRLSIL.

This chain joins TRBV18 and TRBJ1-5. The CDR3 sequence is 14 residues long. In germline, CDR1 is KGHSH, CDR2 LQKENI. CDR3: CASSSPGRGQPQHF.

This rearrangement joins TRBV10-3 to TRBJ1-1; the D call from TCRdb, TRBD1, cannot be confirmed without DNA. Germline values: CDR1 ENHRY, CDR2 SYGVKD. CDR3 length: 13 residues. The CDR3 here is CAISESIGRGAFF.

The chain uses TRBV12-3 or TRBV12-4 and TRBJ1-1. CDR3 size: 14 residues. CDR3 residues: CASSLKGMNTEAFF.

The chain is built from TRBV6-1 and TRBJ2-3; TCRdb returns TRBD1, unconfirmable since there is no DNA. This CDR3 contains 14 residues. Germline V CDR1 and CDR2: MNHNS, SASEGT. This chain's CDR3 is CASTWDRGADTQYF.